The 6 T cell receptor beta chains below come from one sample, sequenced in a study of blood T cell repertoires in COVID-19. The assay was immunoSEQ multiplex PCR, and TCRdb's table has in-frame clones only and misses some. The table has 65,000 or so clones, roughly nine tenths seen once. Source material: peripheral blood. Every receptor here comes from a human donor with acute or convalescent COVID-19. The donor label of this sample is uncertain.

The chain employs TRBV7-2 and TRBJ2-7; weak D call: TRBD1 (6 bases). The CDR3 contains 14 residues. The V gene's germline CDR1 is SGHTA and CDR2 FQGNSA. V was shortened by 3 bases and J by 2 bases, with 11 bases between the two germline ends. CDR3 residues: CASSLRQAAYEQYF. The CDR3 DNA reads as TGTGCCAGCAGCTTGAGACAGGCGGCCTACGAGCAGTACTTC.

The rearrangement links TRBV27 to TRBJ2-7; D call uncertain. The CDR3 totals 14 residues. Trimming shortened V by 5 bases and J by 2 bases, and 13 bases separated the two germline ends. The germline CDR1 and CDR2 sequences are MNHEY and SMNVEV (reference sequence). Here the CDR3 DNA reads TGTGCCAGCAGTCTGCGTCTAGAAACCTACGAGCAGTACTTC. It specifies CASSLRLETYEQYF.

The chain carries TRBV15 and TRBJ1-5; D gene unclear. Trimming removed 2 bases at V and 2 bases at J, with 4 bases between. Looked up from germline, CDR1 is LNHNV and CDR2 is YYDKDF (reference sequence). This CDR3 comprises 13 residues. This CDR3 reads CATSRPGNQPQHF. The CDR3 bases are TGTGCCACCAGCAGACCAGGCAATCAGCCCCAGCATTTT.

This chain uses TRBV27 with TRBJ2-7; the D is unclear. The CDR3 is made up of 13 amino acids. In germline, CDR1 is MNHEY, CDR2 SMNVEV (reference sequence). V lost 5 bases to trimming and J lost 4 bases, with 12 bases between them. CDR3 nucleotide sequence: TGTGCCAGCAGTCTCGGAGCGCGGTACGAGCAGTACTTC. Translation: CASSLGARYEQYF.

The genes are TRBV6-6 and TRBJ2-1; tentatively, D is TRBD1 (5 bases). V dropped 0 bases and J dropped 7 bases, with 13 bases sitting between them. Per germline, CDR1 MNHNY and CDR2 SVGAGI (reference sequence). The CDR3 is made up of 15 amino acids. In DNA, the CDR3 is TGTGCCAGCAGTTACTCTACCCCGAAGGGGAATGAGCAGTTCTTC. Translated: CASSYSTPKGNEQFF.

This chain links TRBV29-1 with TRBJ2-1; 7 positions agree with TRBD2. The CDR3 length is 18 residues. The junction had 11 bases not matched to a gene; V was cut back by 0 bases and J by 0 bases. In germline, CDR1 is SQVTM, CDR2 ANQGSEA. The CDR3 DNA reads as TGCAGCGTTGAAGATCGGGGGGACGGCGGGGGCTCCTACAATGAGCAGTTCTTC. Amino acids: CSVEDRGDGGGSYNEQFF.